This entry is about one TCR beta chain. Its antigen is not identified. The source of the sample is a study of OX40 agonist ivuxolimab in advanced cancers. Points from the study as a whole: There was clonal expansion of CD4+ and CD8+ blood T cells by week 6 at 0.1 to 3.0 mg/kg.

This CDR3 spans 13 amino acids. Trimming stripped 7 bases from V and 1 base from J, with 11 bases between. From germline, CDR1 is SGHRS and CDR2 YFSETQ. The data were produced by immunoSEQ multiplex PCR, yet TCRdb's version contains in-frame clones alone and is incomplete. The table includes 91,000 or so clones, 80% to 90% detected once. Sequenced here: CD4+ or CD8+ T cells sorted from blood, sampled in a trial of the OX40 agonist ivuxolimab. V gene TRBV5-1 combines with J gene TRBJ1-1, with a tentative D call TRBD1 (6 bases). The TCR sequence derives from an adult with an advanced solid tumor such as melanoma, head and neck, liver or kidney cancer. CDR3 in amino acids: CASSGVANTEAFF. The DNA for the CDR3 is TGCGCCAGCTCAGGGGTCGCGAACACTGAAGCTTTCTTT.